The rows below give T cell receptor beta chains drawn from one sample of a study of blood T cell repertoires in COVID-19. Using immunoSEQ multiplex PCR, the repertoire was profiled, and TCRdb retains in-frame clones only, with some absent. The data contain more than 100,000 clones, around 84% of them singletons. Sequenced input: peripheral blood. All receptors come from a woman of 80 years or more with acute or convalescent COVID-19. Both conserved end residues are part of each CDR3. Fields, in order: clone size, V gene, D gene, CDR3 length, J gene, CDR3 DNA, CDR3 protein. A D gene is named only where the DNA matches it firmly. A row's size may be missing; if present it is once, few, many or a size class.

>.|TRBV29-1|TRBD1|12|TRBJ2-7
TGCAGCGTATCAGGGGGCTCCTACGAGCAGTACTTC
CSVSGGSYEQYF
>.|TRBV5-4|TRBD1|13|TRBJ2-7
TGTGCCAGCAGCCTGACAGGGTCCAACGAGCAGTACTTC
CASSLTGSNEQYF
>.|TRBV18|.|16|TRBJ1-5
TGTGCCAGCTCAGACCTTGACATTTCGGGCAATCAGCCCCAGCATTTT
CASSDLDISGNQPQHF
>.|TRBV5-1|TRBD2|14|TRBJ2-7
TGCGCCAGCAGCTTGTTGACTAGCGGCTACGAGCAGTACTTC
CASSLLTSGYEQYF
>.|TRBV29-1|TRBD1|12|TRBJ1-1
TGCAGCGTTGACAGGGGGCCCACTGAAGCTTTCTTT
CSVDRGPTEAFF
>.|TRBV30|TRBD1|13|TRBJ1-6
TGTGCCTGGAGTGGACAGGGAAATTCACCCCTCCACTTT
CAWSGQGNSPLHF
>.|TRBV12-3/TRBV12-4|.|13|TRBJ1-1
TGTGCCAGCAGTGGGGCAGGGTTCACTGAAGCTTTCTTT
CASSGAGFTEAFF
>once|TRBV28|TRBD2|15|TRBJ2-3
TGTGCCAGCAGCATGAGCGGGGGTCCGACAGATACGCAGTATTTT
CASSMSGGPTDTQYF
>.|TRBV6-5|.|15|TRBJ1-2
TGTGCCAGCAGTTACTCACGGGAGGGTAGCTATGGCTACACCTTC
CASSYSREGSYGYTF
>.|TRBV7-9|.|9|TRBJ1-2
TGTGCCAGCAGCTTTGCACAGACCTTC
CASSFAQTF
>.|TRBV3-1/TRBV3-2|TRBD1|18|TRBJ1-2
TGTGCCAGCAGCCAAGGACAGGGGGGCTATGGCACTAACTATGGCTACACCTTC
CASSQGQGGYGTNYGYTF
>once|TRBV19|TRBD1|15|TRBJ2-1
TGTGCCAGTAGTATATCGGGACAGGTTTACGATGAGCAGTTCTTC
CASSISGQVYDEQFF
>few|TRBV27|TRBD2|19|TRBJ2-1
TGTGCCAGCAGTTTAAGAGTGCCTTCGAGCGGGAGCTCCTACAATGAGCAGTTCTTC
CASSLRVPSSGSSYNEQFF
>once|TRBV7-9|.|15|TRBJ1-2
TGTGCCAGCAGCTCCTTCGGACAGCCCAACTATGGCTACACCTTC
CASSSFGQPNYGYTF
>.|TRBV9|.|14|TRBJ2-7
TGTGCCAGCAGCGTAGGGACAAACTCTGAGGAGCAGTACTTC
CASSVGTNSEEQYF
>.|TRBV5-1|TRBD1|18|TRBJ1-4
TGCGCCAGCAGCTTCCGGGACAGTAGTTATGCAACTAATGAAAAACTGTTTTTT
CASSFRDSSYATNEKLFF
>.|TRBV6-2/TRBV6-3|.|16|TRBJ1-6
TGTGCCAGCAGCTCTAATTTCGTGCGGGCTGGCTCACCCCTCCACTTT
CASSSNFVRAGSPLHF
>.|TRBV3-1/TRBV3-2|TRBD2|16|TRBJ2-3
TGTGCCAGCAGCCATACGCGCGGGGGGAGCACAGATACGCAGTATTTT
CASSHTRGGSTDTQYF
>.|TRBV7-2|TRBD2|18|TRBJ2-5
TGTGCCAGCAGCTTAGCGGCTAGCGGGGGCAGGGTCTATGAGACCCAGTACTTC
CASSLAASGGRVYETQYF
>once|TRBV7-2|TRBD2|17|TRBJ2-2
TGTGCCAGCAGCCGCCCTGGACTAGCGGGGAACACCGGGGAGCTGTTTTTT
CASSRPGLAGNTGELFF
>.|TRBV6-5|.|16|TRBJ1-3
TGTGCCAGCAGTTACACAAACAGGGTCTCGGCAAACACCATATATTTT
CASSYTNRVSANTIYF
>.|TRBV9|.|14|TRBJ2-3
TGTGCCAGCAGCCTACAGGGGCGGGGAGATACGCAGTATTTT
CASSLQGRGDTQYF
>.|TRBV18|TRBD2|16|TRBJ2-3
TGTGCCAGCTCCCTCAAGCGGGGGGGGAACACAGATACGCAGTATTTT
CASSLKRGGNTDTQYF
>.|TRBV19|TRBD1|17|TRBJ2-1
TGTGCCAGTAGTATTGCGTCTGTGGGGACAGGGTGGTATGAGCAGTTCTTC
CASSIASVGTGWYEQFF
>.|TRBV7-2|.|14|TRBJ1-2
TGTGCCAGCAGGGATCCCAGGGGCGGCTATGGCTACACCTTC
CASRDPRGGYGYTF
>.|TRBV2|TRBD1|14|TRBJ1-3
TGTGCCAGCAGGGAGACAGGGGGCGGAAACACCATATATTTT
CASRETGGGNTIYF
>.|TRBV6-5|.|14|TRBJ2-7
TGTGCCAGCAGTTACGCGACAGGTTTCTACGAGCAGTACTTC
CASSYATGFYEQYF
>.|TRBV6-5|TRBD2|15|TRBJ2-5
TGTGCCAGCAGTTACACTAGCGGGATAGGAGAGACCCAGTACTTC
CASSYTSGIGETQYF
>.|TRBV19|.|14|TRBJ1-1
TGTGCCAGTAGTATAGACGGCAGGGACACTGAAGCTTTCTTT
CASSIDGRDTEAFF
>.|TRBV19|.|17|TRBJ1-6
TGTGCCAGTAGTATTGAGGCAGTTAGCTCCTATAATTCACCCCTCCACTTT
CASSIEAVSSYNSPLHF
>.|TRBV4-3|.|15|TRBJ2-1
TGCGCCAGCAGCCAAGAAGCGAGTGTGGCGGGTGAGCAGTTCTTC
CASSQEASVAGEQFF
>.|TRBV19|.|15|TRBJ1-3
TGTGCCAGTAGCTGGACACCAAGCTCTGGAAACACCATATATTTT
CASSWTPSSGNTIYF
>.|TRBV4-1|TRBD1|16|TRBJ2-3
TGCGCCAGCAGCCAAACCGGGACAGGGGGCTGGGATACGCAGTATTTT
CASSQTGTGGWDTQYF
>.|TRBV15|.|14|TRBJ1-1
TGTGCCACCAGCAGAGGAGGGGGGAACACTGAAGCTTTCTTT
CATSRGGGNTEAFF
>.|TRBV9|TRBD2|16|TRBJ2-1
TGTGCCAGCAGCGTAGGTGGTAGCGGGGGCTACAATGAGCAGTTCTTC
CASSVGGSGGYNEQFF
>.|TRBV27|.|15|TRBJ1-2
TGTGCCAGCAGTTTAGGCAGACAAGCTAACTATGGCTACACCTTC
CASSLGRQANYGYTF
>.|TRBV30|.|13|TRBJ1-2
TGTGCCTGGAGGCAGACGTGGGGCGATGGCTACACCTTC
CAWRQTWGDGYTF
>.|TRBV11-2|.|15|TRBJ1-1
TGTGCCAGCAGCTTAGATAGATCGGTAAACACTGAAGCTTTCTTT
CASSLDRSVNTEAFF
>few|TRBV6-6|.|15|TRBJ1-6
TGTGCCAGCGGGGGGGGAGGGCGGAAAAATTCACCCCTCCACTTT
CASGGGGRKNSPLHF
>.|TRBV5-1|.|14|TRBJ1-5
TGCGCCAGCAGCCCTGCGGGGGACGTGCAGCCCCAGCATTTT
CASSPAGDVQPQHF
>few|TRBV29-1|TRBD1|13|TRBJ2-5
TGCAGCGCTTGGACAGGGACGAGGGAGACCCAGTACTTC
CSAWTGTRETQYF
>few|TRBV10-2|.|14|TRBJ2-1
TGCGCCAGCAGTGATTGGCAGGGTTACAATGAGCAGTTCTTC
CASSDWQGYNEQFF
>.|TRBV5-1|TRBD2|20|TRBJ2-3
TGCGCCAGCACCCATAGAGGTAGGCGGGAGGGCCTCGGAAGAACAGATACGCAGTATTTT
CASTHRGRREGLGRTDTQYF
>.|TRBV27|.|14|TRBJ1-1
TGTGCCAGCAGCCTGTGGGAGGGTTACACTGAAGCTTTCTTT
CASSLWEGYTEAFF
>few|TRBV19|TRBD1|14|TRBJ1-2
TGTGCCACCTCCGGACAGGGGGAAGGCAATGGCTACACCTTC
CATSGQGEGNGYTF
>.|TRBV18|.|15|TRBJ1-2
TGTGCCAGCTCACCGCCGTGGGAGGGCGCGCCTGGCTACACCTTC
CASSPPWEGAPGYTF
>.|TRBV12-3/TRBV12-4|.|12|TRBJ2-7
TGTGCCAGCAGCAACAGGGGACTCGAGCAGTACTTC
CASSNRGLEQYF
>few|TRBV9|TRBD1|21|TRBJ1-4
TGTGCCAGCAGCGTAGGACCTGAACAAACAGGGGGTTTTGATCGTGGCGGAAAACTGTTTTTT
CASSVGPEQTGGFDRGGKLFF
>.|TRBV5-1|TRBD1|14|TRBJ1-1
TGCGCCAGCAACCACCAGGGGGGGAACACTGAAGCTTTCTTT
CASNHQGGNTEAFF
>few|TRBV2|.|13|TRBJ2-1
TGTGCCAGCACCCTCAGCTCCTACAATGAGCAGTTCTTC
CASTLSSYNEQFF